This is a list of T cell receptor beta chains from one sample in a study of cytomegalovirus exposure and HLA in healthy donors. The data were produced by immunoSEQ multiplex PCR, yet TCRdb's version contains in-frame clones alone and is incomplete. This table has approximately 180,000 clones, 81% appearing once. The specimen sequenced was PBMCs. The receptors shown here come from a man between 18 and 29 years old in good health and CMV-seronegative. Both conserved end residues are part of each CDR3. Fields, in order: J gene, V gene, clone size, D gene, CDR3 DNA, CDR3 protein. A D gene is named only where the DNA matches it firmly. The listing skips clone size in some rows; elsewhere it reads once, few, many or a size class.

J gene: TRBJ2-4; V gene: TRBV10-1; clone size: NA; D gene: TRBD1; CDR3 DNA: TGCGCCAGCAGTCTGACAGGGGATCCCAAAAACATTCAGTACTTC; CDR3 protein: CASSLTGDPKNIQYF
J gene: TRBJ2-1; V gene: TRBV7-9; clone size: NA; D gene: NA; CDR3 DNA: TGTGCCAGCAGCTTAGCAGCCGGTAACTCCTACAATGAGCAGTTCTTC; CDR3 protein: CASSLAAGNSYNEQFF
J gene: TRBJ1-2; V gene: TRBV5-1; clone size: NA; D gene: NA; CDR3 DNA: TGCGCCAGCAGCCCCAAGGGGGACTATGGCTACACCTTC; CDR3 protein: CASSPKGDYGYTF
J gene: TRBJ2-7; V gene: TRBV11-3; clone size: NA; D gene: TRBD1; CDR3 DNA: TGTGCCAGCAGCCTGGACAGGGGCTACGAGCAGTACTTC; CDR3 protein: CASSLDRGYEQYF
J gene: TRBJ2-1; V gene: TRBV4-2; clone size: NA; D gene: TRBD1; CDR3 DNA: TGTGCCAGCCGATCCGAGGGACAGGGCAACGATGAGCAGTTCTTC; CDR3 protein: CASRSEGQGNDEQFF
J gene: TRBJ2-2; V gene: TRBV11-1; clone size: once; D gene: TRBD1; CDR3 DNA: TGTGCCAGCAGCTTATCCGGGACAGGGGACACCGGGGAGCTGTTTTTT; CDR3 protein: CASSLSGTGDTGELFF
J gene: TRBJ2-2; V gene: TRBV7-7; clone size: NA; D gene: TRBD1; CDR3 DNA: TGTGCTAGCAGCTTAGTGGGGACAGGGAACACCGGGGAGCTGTTTTTT; CDR3 protein: CASSLVGTGNTGELFF
J gene: TRBJ2-7; V gene: TRBV18; clone size: NA; D gene: NA; CDR3 DNA: TGTGCCAGCTCACCAGCACGGCGGTATAACTCCTACGAGCAGTACTTC; CDR3 protein: CASSPARRYNSYEQYF
J gene: TRBJ2-3; V gene: TRBV7-9; clone size: few; D gene: TRBD2; CDR3 DNA: TGTGCCAGCACGCTTAGCGGGAAATCGCAGTATTTT; CDR3 protein: CASTLSGKSQYF
J gene: TRBJ1-1; V gene: TRBV7-8; clone size: NA; D gene: NA; CDR3 DNA: TGTGCCAGCAGCTTGCGGGGGGTCCTCGGAGACACTGAAGCTTTCTTT; CDR3 protein: CASSLRGVLGDTEAFF
J gene: TRBJ2-2; V gene: TRBV6-4; clone size: NA; D gene: TRBD2; CDR3 DNA: TGTGCCAGTCAGCGGGAGTTGAACACCGGGGAGCTGTTTTTT; CDR3 protein: CASQRELNTGELFF
J gene: TRBJ2-3; V gene: TRBV5-1; clone size: NA; D gene: TRBD2; CDR3 DNA: TGCGCCAGCAGCTTGGTGGGACTAGCGGGAGGGACAGATACGCAGTATTTT; CDR3 protein: CASSLVGLAGGTDTQYF
J gene: TRBJ2-1; V gene: TRBV11-2; clone size: NA; D gene: NA; CDR3 DNA: TGTGCCAGCAGCGAAAGGGCAGACAGCTCCTACAATGAGCAGCTCTTC; CDR3 protein: CASSERADSSYNEQLF
J gene: TRBJ1-2; V gene: TRBV15; clone size: once; D gene: TRBD1; CDR3 DNA: TGTGCCACCAGAGGGACAGGTATGAACTATGGCTACACCTTC; CDR3 protein: CATRGTGMNYGYTF
J gene: TRBJ2-1; V gene: TRBV9; clone size: few; D gene: NA; CDR3 DNA: TGTGCCAGCAGCACGGGGGTCGGGTACAATGAGCAGTTCTTC; CDR3 protein: CASSTGVGYNEQFF
J gene: TRBJ1-4; V gene: TRBV19; clone size: NA; D gene: NA; CDR3 DNA: TGTGCCAGTACCATGAGGCAGAATAATGAAAAACTGTTTTTT; CDR3 protein: CASTMRQNNEKLFF
J gene: TRBJ1-5; V gene: TRBV11-2; clone size: few; D gene: NA; CDR3 DNA: TGTGCCAGCAGCTTAGCGAGAGGCACTAATCAGCCCCAGCATTTT; CDR3 protein: CASSLARGTNQPQHF
J gene: TRBJ2-7; V gene: TRBV28; clone size: NA; D gene: NA; CDR3 DNA: TGTGCCAGCAAAGGACATAACTCCTACGAGCAGTACTTC; CDR3 protein: CASKGHNSYEQYF
J gene: TRBJ2-5; V gene: TRBV27; clone size: NA; D gene: TRBD1; CDR3 DNA: TGTGCCAGCAGTTCAAACAGGGGGCCGGAGACCCAGTACTTC; CDR3 protein: CASSSNRGPETQYF
J gene: TRBJ1-2; V gene: TRBV2; clone size: NA; D gene: TRBD1; CDR3 DNA: TGTGCCAGCAGATCGACAGGGAGGTATGGCTACACCTTC; CDR3 protein: CASRSTGRYGYTF
J gene: TRBJ2-7; V gene: TRBV6-4; clone size: NA; D gene: TRBD2; CDR3 DNA: TGTGCCAGCAGTGAAAAACTAGCGGGAGCCTCCGGTGAGCAGTACTTC; CDR3 protein: CASSEKLAGASGEQYF
J gene: TRBJ2-3; V gene: TRBV28; clone size: NA; D gene: NA; CDR3 DNA: TGTGCCAGCAGTCCCCCCGTGGGGAGAGATACGCAGTATTTT; CDR3 protein: CASSPPVGRDTQYF
J gene: TRBJ2-2; V gene: TRBV5-1; clone size: NA; D gene: TRBD2; CDR3 DNA: TGCGCCAGCAGCGCCCGGGGACTAGCAGTGGCCGGGGAGCTGTTTTTT; CDR3 protein: CASSARGLAVAGELFF